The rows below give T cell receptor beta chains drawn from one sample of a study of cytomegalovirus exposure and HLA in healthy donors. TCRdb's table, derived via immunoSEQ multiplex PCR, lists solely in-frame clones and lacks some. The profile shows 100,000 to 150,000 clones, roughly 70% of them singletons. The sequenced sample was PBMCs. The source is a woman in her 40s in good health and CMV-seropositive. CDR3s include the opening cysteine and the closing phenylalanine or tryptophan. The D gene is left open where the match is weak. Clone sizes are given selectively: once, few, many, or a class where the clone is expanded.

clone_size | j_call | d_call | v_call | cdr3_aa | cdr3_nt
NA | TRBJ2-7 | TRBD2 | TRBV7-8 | CASKEVAGLNSYEQYF | TGTGCCAGCAAAGAAGTAGCGGGATTAAACTCCTACGAGCAGTACTTC
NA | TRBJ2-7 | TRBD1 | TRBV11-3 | CASSLGTGQVLYEQYF | TGTGCCAGCAGCTTAGGCACGGGACAGGTGCTCTACGAGCAGTACTTC
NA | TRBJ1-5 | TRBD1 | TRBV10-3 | CAISEEGRGAQHF | TGTGCCATCAGTGAGGAGGGCAGGGGGGCTCAGCATTTT
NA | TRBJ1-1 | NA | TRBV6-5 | CASRRAVTEAFF | TGTGCCAGCAGGAGAGCCGTCACTGAAGCTTTCTTT
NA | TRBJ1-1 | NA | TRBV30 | CAWSVYQEGSTEAFF | TGTGCCTGGAGTGTGTATCAGGAGGGGAGCACTGAAGCTTTCTTT
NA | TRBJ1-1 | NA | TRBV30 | CAWDSRHTEAFF | TGTGCCTGGGATTCGCGCCACACTGAAGCTTTCTTT
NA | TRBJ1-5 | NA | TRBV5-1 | CASSLDNSNQPQHF | TGCGCCAGCAGCTTGGATAATAGCAATCAGCCCCAGCATTTT
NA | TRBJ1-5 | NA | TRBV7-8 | CASSLVQAGHYSNQPQHF | TGTGCCAGCAGCTTAGTCCAGGCGGGCCATTATAGCAATCAGCCCCAGCATTTT
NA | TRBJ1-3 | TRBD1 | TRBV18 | CASSLPTGGSGNTIYF | TGTGCCAGCTCACTGCCTACAGGGGGCTCTGGAAACACCATATATTTT
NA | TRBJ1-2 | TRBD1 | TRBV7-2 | CASSPQGGGPRRGYTF | TGTGCCAGCAGCCCTCAGGGGGGCGGCCCGCGGCGTGGCTACACCTTC
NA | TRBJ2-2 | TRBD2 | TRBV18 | CASSPGLAGGPRTGELFF | TGTGCCAGCTCACCGGGACTAGCGGGAGGGCCTCGGACCGGGGAGCTGTTTTTT
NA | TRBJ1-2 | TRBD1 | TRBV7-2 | CASSLGSGQGTYGYTF | TGTGCCAGCAGCTTAGGCTCCGGACAGGGGACTTATGGCTACACCTTC
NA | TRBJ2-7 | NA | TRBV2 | CASSRTRQRALNEQYF | TGTGCCAGCAGCCGAACGAGGCAGAGAGCTTTGAACGAGCAGTACTTC
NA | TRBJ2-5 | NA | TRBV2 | CASSWTPQQETQYF | TGTGCCAGCTCATGGACACCTCAACAAGAGACCCAGTACTTC
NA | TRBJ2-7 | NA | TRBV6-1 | CASRRDNSYEQYF | TGTGCCAGCAGGAGGGACAACTCCTACGAGCAGTACTTC
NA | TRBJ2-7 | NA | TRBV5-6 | CASTTTGTYEQYF | TGTGCCAGCACCACGACGGGTACCTACGAGCAGTACTTC
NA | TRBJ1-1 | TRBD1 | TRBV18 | CASSIDRENTEAFF | TGTGCCAGCTCCATCGACAGGGAGAACACTGAAGCTTTCTTT
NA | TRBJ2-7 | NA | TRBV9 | CASSVRSNEQYF | TGTGCCAGCAGCGTACGGTCCAACGAGCAGTACTTC
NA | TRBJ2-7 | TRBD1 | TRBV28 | CASSFTGGYEQYF | TGTGCCAGCAGTTTCACAGGGGGGTACGAGCAGTACTTC
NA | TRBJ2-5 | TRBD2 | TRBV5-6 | CASSLTGLAGGLEETQYF | TGTGCCAGCAGCTTGACCGGACTAGCGGGAGGTTTGGAGGAGACCCAGTACTTC
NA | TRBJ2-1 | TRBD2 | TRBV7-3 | CASSSSGSGDEQFF | TGTGCCAGCAGCTCGAGCGGGAGTGGCGATGAGCAGTTCTTC
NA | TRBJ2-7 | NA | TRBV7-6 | CASSQGQGHEQYF | TGTGCCAGCAGCCAGGGCCAGGGGCACGAGCAGTACTTC
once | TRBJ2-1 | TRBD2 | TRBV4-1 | CASSLRLAGSSYNEQFF | TGCGCCAGCAGCCTCAGACTAGCGGGGAGCTCCTACAATGAGCAGTTCTTC
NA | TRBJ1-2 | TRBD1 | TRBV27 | CASSRTGGRAGYTF | TGTGCCAGCAGCCGGACAGGCGGACGGGCTGGCTACACCTTC
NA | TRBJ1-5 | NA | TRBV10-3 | CALLRISGNQPQHF | TGTGCCCTACTGAGGATTTCGGGCAATCAGCCCCAGCATTTT
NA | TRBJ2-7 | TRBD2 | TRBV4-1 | CASSQSQGSGRYEQYF | TGCGCCAGCAGCCAATCGCAAGGTAGCGGGAGGTACGAGCAGTACTTC
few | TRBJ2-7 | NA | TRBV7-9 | CASSPPQGRYEQYF | TGTGCCAGCAGCCCCCCCCAGGGGAGATACGAGCAGTACTTC
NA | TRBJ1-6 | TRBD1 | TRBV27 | CASGGTGGSPLHF | TGTGCCAGCGGTGGGACAGGGGGATCACCCCTCCACTTT
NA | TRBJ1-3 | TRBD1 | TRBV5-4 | CASSLGQGARNTIYF | TGTGCCAGCAGCTTGGGGCAGGGGGCGAGAAACACCATATATTTT
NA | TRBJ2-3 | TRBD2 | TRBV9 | CASSPSTPGGSTDTQYF | TGTGCCAGCAGCCCCAGTACCCCGGGAGGGAGCACAGATACGCAGTATTTT
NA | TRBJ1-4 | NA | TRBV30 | CAWDTSTNEKLFF | TGTGCCTGGGACACCTCAACTAATGAAAAACTGTTTTTT
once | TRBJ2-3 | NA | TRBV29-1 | CANRKRLSTDTQYF | TGCGCTAATCGTAAGCGTCTTAGCACAGATACGCAGTATTTT
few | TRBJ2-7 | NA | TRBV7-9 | CASQTGYEQYF | TGTGCCAGCCAAACGGGCTACGAGCAGTACTTC
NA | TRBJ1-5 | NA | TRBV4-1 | CASSQEGVSGVQPQHF | TGCGCCAGCAGCCAAGAAGGGGTTTCAGGGGTTCAGCCCCAGCATTTT
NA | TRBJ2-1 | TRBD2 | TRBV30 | CAWSVGAGNYNEQFF | TGTGCCTGGAGTGTTGGAGCGGGAAATTACAATGAGCAGTTCTTC